Included here is one TCR beta chain sequence, with context. RNA transcripts served as the template for amplifying TCR beta CDR3 regions. Initially, a first-round RT-PCR of the TCR CDR3 employed the HTBI primer set. One entry per CDR3 protein, called by TCRdb with MiXCR from the multiplex PCR reads. The table lists around 800,000 distinct CDR3 sequences, 35% to 45% of them singletons. Stable Graves' hyperthyroidism meant no ophthalmopathy progression within 18 months. Diagnoses used clinical symptoms, serum thyroxine and TRAb, thyroid ultrasound and orbital computed tomography. The CDR3 extends over 13 amino acids. V was cut by 4 bases and J by 5 bases, with 12 bases left in between. Germline V gene sequence: CDR1 MNHEY, CDR2 SVGAGI. This entry comes from a study of T cells in Graves' hyperthyroidism and ophthalmopathy.

The sequenced material came from blood. The genes are TRBV6-5 and TRBJ2-7; D tentatively fits TRBD1 or TRBD2 (5 bases each). This clonotype was sampled from a man aged 18 to 30 with Graves' hyperthyroidism. CDR3 loop: CASSFLRGDEQYF. The CDR3 bases are TGTGCCAGCAGTTTCCTCCGAGGGGACGAGCAGTACTTC.